This TCR beta chain was retrieved from a study of blood T cell repertoires in COVID-19. Study information: Samples taken during acute and convalescent COVID-19 were collected in the United States, Italy and Spain.

This clone was seen just once. In the study's own analysis: Researchers report that nucleated cell counts were estimated from reference gene primer amplification. Produced via immunoSEQ multiplex PCR; TCRdb's table is partial and in-frame only. D and trimming were read from the DNA, whereas the V and J calls and clone size are those reported in that table. The sample lists some 87,000 clones, 85% occurring once. The sequenced material came from peripheral blood. The receptor comes from a woman in her 70s with active or convalescent COVID-19.

The CDR3 loop reads CASSIFTSGGSELFF. In nucleotides, the CDR3 is TGTGCCAGTAGTATTTTTACTAGCGGGGGTTCGGAGCTGTTTTTT. The rearrangement joins TRBV19 to TRBJ2-2; 11 bases fit TRBD2. The ends lost 3 bases at V and 10 bases at J; junction bases unmatched: 7. CDR1 is LNHDA, CDR2 SQIVND, per germline (reference sequence). The CDR3 contains 15 residues.